The following is a T cell receptor beta chain sequence with its context. This sample is part of a study of T cell responses to AZD1222 COVID-19 vaccine. The CDR3 is made up of 15 amino acids. Germline V gene sequence: CDR1 SGHRS, CDR2 YFSETQ. The V end was cut by 0 bases, the J end by 4 bases, with 10 bases between. Generated by immunoSEQ multiplex PCR, the TCRdb table keeps only in-frame clones and is missing some. The sample holds about 94,000 clones, 70% to 90% seen once. The rearrangement uses TRBV5-1 and TRBJ1-4; D remains unclear. The sequencing used peripheral blood, collected 28 days after the second AZD1222 dose. This TCR derives from an adult who received the AZD1222 COVID-19 vaccine. The CDR3 protein is CASSLEAAGNEKLFF. The CDR3, as DNA: TGCGCCAGCAGCTTGGAGGCAGCTGGTAATGAAAAACTGTTTTTT.